The rows below give T cell receptor beta chains drawn from one sample of a study of response to subunit inactivated influenza vaccine. Each CDR3 protein gets one entry after TCRdb re-called the RT-PCR reads with MiXCR. Of about 500,000 distinct CDR3 sequences detected, 16% appear once; the ten largest clones hold approximately 3%. The sample consisted of CD4+ T cells sorted from PBMCs, taken roughly 24 months after vaccination. These receptors came from a man aged 45 to 70 who received an inactivated influenza vaccine. The CDR3 runs from the conserved cysteine through the conserved F or W. The order of the fields is D gene, V gene, J gene, clone size, CDR3 protein, CDR3 DNA. D genes are given only for firm matches. Size is omitted from some rows. Given values are once, few, many or a class for expanded clones.

TRBD2,TRBV20-1,TRBJ2-1,NA,CSAHPGTSVNNEQFF,TGCAGTGCCCACCCCGGGACTAGCGTTAACAATGAGCAGTTCTTC
NA,TRBV29-1,TRBJ2-1,few,CSVEKAHNEQFF,TGCAGCGTTGAAAAGGCGCACAATGAGCAGTTCTTC
NA,TRBV20-1,TRBJ2-7,NA,CSARDMGDGEQYF,TGCAGTGCTAGAGATATGGGGGATGGCGAGCAGTACTTC
NA,TRBV4-3,TRBJ1-6,few,CASSQDTRVRSPLHF,TGCGCCAGCAGCCAAGATACGAGGGTTCGGTCACCCCTCCACTTT
TRBD2,TRBV20-1,TRBJ2-2,NA,CSARLAGGLTGELFF,TGCAGTGCTAGGTTAGCGGGAGGCCTCACCGGGGAGCTGTTTTTT
NA,TRBV2,TRBJ2-1,NA,CASSGTTGDPYNEQFF,TGTGCCAGCAGTGGGACTACAGGGGACCCCTACAATGAGCAGTTCTTC
NA,TRBV7-9,TRBJ1-2,few,CASSGEHNGYTF,TGTGCCAGCAGCGGCGAGCATAATGGCTACACCTTC
NA,TRBV20-1,TRBJ2-5,NA,CSARDDAGAWETQYF,TGCAGTGCTAGAGATGATGCGGGGGCCTGGGAGACCCAGTACTTC
NA,TRBV5-6,TRBJ2-5,few,CASSFTGTPKQETQYF,TGTGCCAGCAGCTTTACAGGGACACCTAAACAAGAGACCCAGTACTTC
NA,TRBV7-2,TRBJ1-3,NA,CASSPQGAGNTIYF,TGTGCCAGCAGCCCCCAGGGAGCGGGAAACACCATATATTTT
TRBD1,TRBV29-1,TRBJ1-1,few,CSVLNRGRTTEAFF,TGCAGCGTCCTAAACAGGGGGCGGACCACTGAAGCTTTCTTT
NA,TRBV5-1,TRBJ2-7,many,CASSLALGSTYEQYF,TGCGCCAGCAGCTTGGCACTCGGCAGTACCTACGAGCAGTACTTC
NA,TRBV11-2,TRBJ1-3,NA,CASSPIHGAGNTIYF,TGTGCCAGCAGCCCGATACACGGGGCCGGAAACACCATATATTTT
NA,TRBV12-3/TRBV12-4,TRBJ1-1,NA,CASSFGRDRGGLNTEAFF,TGTGCCAGCAGTTTTGGGAGGGACCGCGGGGGACTGAACACTGAAGCTTTCTTT
TRBD1,TRBV7-8,TRBJ2-6,few,CASSLTGGSGANVLTF,TGTGCCAGCAGCTTAACAGGGGGCTCTGGGGCCAACGTCCTGACTTTC
TRBD1,TRBV12-3/TRBV12-4,TRBJ2-3,NA,CASNLGTGVSTQYF,TGTGCCAGCAACCTGGGGACAGGAGTGTCCACGCAGTATTTT
NA,TRBV5-4,TRBJ1-2,few,CASTWERQAPYGYTF,TGTGCCAGCACCTGGGAAAGGCAGGCACCCTATGGCTACACCTTC
NA,TRBV20-1,TRBJ2-3,NA,CSARGQASIYTQYF,TGCAGTGCTAGGGGGCAGGCTTCGATATATACGCAGTATTTT
NA,TRBV2,TRBJ2-4,few,CASRQGNIQYF,TGTGCCAGCAGGCAGGGAAACATTCAGTACTTC
NA,TRBV5-1,TRBJ1-3,NA,CASSAGVFGNTIYF,TGCGCCAGCAGCGCGGGAGTCTTCGGAAACACCATATATTTT
TRBD1,TRBV20-1,TRBJ1-5,few,CSARGGTGSNNQPQHF,TGCAGTGCTAGAGGTGGGACAGGGTCAAACAATCAGCCCCAGCATTTT
TRBD2,TRBV6-1,TRBJ2-4,NA,CASAPPGGWANGIQYF,TGTGCCAGCGCCCCTCCGGGGGGGTGGGCAAACGGCATTCAGTACTTC
NA,TRBV9,TRBJ2-1,few,CASSSTGGPGNEQFF,TGTGCCAGCAGCTCCACTGGGGGGCCGGGGAATGAGCAGTTCTTC
NA,TRBV27,TRBJ2-1,NA,CASSFLGVGDEQFF,TGTGCCAGCAGTTTCCTTGGGGTAGGGGATGAGCAGTTCTTC
NA,TRBV29-1,TRBJ2-1,few,CSVGGSSIGNEQFF,TGCAGCGTTGGAGGGAGTAGTATTGGCAATGAGCAGTTCTTC
NA,TRBV12-5,TRBJ1-1,few,CASGLGRDTEAFF,TGTGCTAGTGGTTTGGGCCGGGACACTGAAGCTTTCTTT
TRBD2,TRBV19,TRBJ2-1,NA,CASSIIRTSGVSSYNEQFF,TGTGCCAGTAGTATAATCCGGACTAGCGGGGTCAGCTCCTACAATGAGCAGTTCTTC
NA,TRBV5-1,TRBJ2-7,NA,CASSLEGFTYEQYF,TGCGCCAGCAGCTTGGAGGGGTTTACCTACGAGCAGTACTTC
NA,TRBV15,TRBJ1-5,few,CATSREYSNQPQHF,TGTGCCACCAGCAGAGAGTATAGCAATCAGCCCCAGCATTTT
TRBD1,TRBV12-3/TRBV12-4,TRBJ2-7,many,CASSLETGGPYEQYF,TGTGCCAGCAGTTTAGAGACAGGGGGCCCCTACGAGCAGTACTTC
TRBD2,TRBV20-1,TRBJ2-1,NA,CSARDPRLAVDEQFF,TGCAGTGCTAGAGATCCTCGACTAGCGGTAGATGAGCAGTTCTTC
NA,TRBV7-2,TRBJ2-7,few,CASSLNGPYEQYF,TGTGCCAGCAGCTTAAACGGTCCCTACGAGCAGTACTTC
TRBD2,TRBV20-1,TRBJ2-5,NA,CSAPPGLAGGRQETQYF,TGCAGTGCCCCTCCGGGACTAGCGGGAGGGCGTCAAGAGACCCAGTACTTC
NA,TRBV29-1,TRBJ2-7,few,CSVTRDATYEQYF,TGCAGCGTTACGCGGGACGCCACCTACGAGCAGTACTTC
TRBD2,TRBV5-6,TRBJ2-3,NA,CASSLPLAGGHFDTQYF,TGTGCCAGCAGCTTGCCTCTAGCGGGAGGACATTTCGACACGCAGTATTTT